The TCR beta chain described here comes from a study of T cell repertoires in cytomegalovirus infection. As for the study in general: As its CMV epitopes, the study selected recently identified HLA-C-restricted and well-studied HLA-B-restricted targets. An indication of both CMV infection and matching HLA type came from public TCR beta signatures. Study-level findings and limits: HLA-C-restricted CMV clonotypes gave the most frequent clonotype in two of eight donors. Cumulated frequencies of public TCR beta families served to identify carriers of CMV plus the relevant HLA.

Worth noting for this clonotype: The target antigen is unknown.

The CDR3 contains 17 residues. Germline V gives CDR1 SGHVS, CDR2 FQNEAQ. V lost 5 bases to trimming and J lost 7 bases; unmatched junction nucleotides: 16. A single record per CDR3 protein comes from TCRdb applying MiXCR to the reads. The sample shows about half a million distinct CDR3 sequences, about 42% of them seen only once. The receptor comes from a human donor in good health (CMV status not recorded). Some clones in this sample may be carry-over from other donors' samples. The V gene is TRBV7-8, the J gene TRBJ2-2; TRBD2 matches 7 bases. The sequences come from cultured PBMCs, collected from culture after CMV antigen stimulation. The CDR3 DNA is TGTGCCAGCAGCAAAGGGAGGCTAGCGGTTCCCGGCGGGGAGCTGTTTTTT. This codes for CASSKGRLAVPGGELFF.